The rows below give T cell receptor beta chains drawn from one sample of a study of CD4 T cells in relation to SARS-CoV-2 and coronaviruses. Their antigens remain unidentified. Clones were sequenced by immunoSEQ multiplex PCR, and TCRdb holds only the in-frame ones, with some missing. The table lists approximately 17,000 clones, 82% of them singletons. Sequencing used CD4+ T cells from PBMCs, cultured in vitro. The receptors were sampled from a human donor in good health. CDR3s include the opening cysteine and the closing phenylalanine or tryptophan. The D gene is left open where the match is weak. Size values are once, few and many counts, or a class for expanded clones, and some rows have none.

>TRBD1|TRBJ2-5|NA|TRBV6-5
TGTGCCAGCAGTTTCGACAGGGGGTCGGAGACCCAGTACTTC
CASSFDRGSETQYF
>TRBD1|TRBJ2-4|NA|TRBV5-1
TGCGCCAGCAGCGCGGGACAGGGGGCGCGGGGCATTCAGTACTTC
CASSAGQGARGIQYF
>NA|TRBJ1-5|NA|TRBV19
TGTGCCAGTAGCCCGGGGGGGGCAGAAAATCAGCCCCAGCATTTT
CASSPGGAENQPQHF
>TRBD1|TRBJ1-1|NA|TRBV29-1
TGCAGCGCCATCGAACAGGGGTATAAAGCTTTCTTT
CSAIEQGYKAFF
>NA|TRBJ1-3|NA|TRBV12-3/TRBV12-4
TGTGCCAGCAGGTCCGGAAACACCATATATTTT
CASRSGNTIYF
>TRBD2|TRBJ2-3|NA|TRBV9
TGTGCCAGCAGCCCCCTTCTGGCGGGAGGGACAGATACGCAGTATTTT
CASSPLLAGGTDTQYF
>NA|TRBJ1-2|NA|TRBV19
TGTGCCAGTAACCCCGAGGGGCCCCGGCTTTATGGCTACACCTTC
CASNPEGPRLYGYTF
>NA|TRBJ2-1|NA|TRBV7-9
TGTGCCAGCAGCTTTATATACAATGAGCAGTTCTTC
CASSFIYNEQFF
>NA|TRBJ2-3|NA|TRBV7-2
TGTGCCAGCAGCTACAAGGGCACAGATACGCAGTATTTT
CASSYKGTDTQYF
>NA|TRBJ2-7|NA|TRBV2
TGTGCCAGCAGTGGAATAGGGGGGTTGTACGAGCAGTACTTC
CASSGIGGLYEQYF
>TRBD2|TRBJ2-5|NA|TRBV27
TGTGCCAGCAGTTCGGCTAGCGGGAGTGGTGGGGGTTCGACCCAGTACTTC
CASSSASGSGGGSTQYF
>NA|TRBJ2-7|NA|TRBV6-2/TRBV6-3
TGTGCCAGCAGTTACTCTAACGGGATCGAGCAGTACTTC
CASSYSNGIEQYF
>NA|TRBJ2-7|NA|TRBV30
TGTGCCTGGAGGAACCCCCTCGGGGGAGTAAGCTCCTACGAGCAGTACTTC
CAWRNPLGGVSSYEQYF
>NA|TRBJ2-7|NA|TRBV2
TGTGCCAGCAGGGGGGACGGTATCTACGAGCAGTACTTC
CASRGDGIYEQYF
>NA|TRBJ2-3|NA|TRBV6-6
TGTGCCAGCAGTTCCCCAGATACGCAGTATTTT
CASSSPDTQYF
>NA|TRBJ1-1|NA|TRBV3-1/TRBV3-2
TGTGCCAGCAGCCAACCTGAGGCAGTCGGCACTGAAGCTTTCTTT
CASSQPEAVGTEAFF
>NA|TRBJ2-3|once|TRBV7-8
TGTGCCAGCAGGCGGGACAGTCGCTTAGATACGCAGTATTTT
CASRRDSRLDTQYF
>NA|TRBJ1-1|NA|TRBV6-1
TGTGCCAGCAGTGATCTTGCTGAAGCTTTCTTT
CASSDLAEAFF
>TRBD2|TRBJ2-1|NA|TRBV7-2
TGTGCCAGCAGCTTAAATAGCGGGGGGGACAATGAGCAGTTCTTC
CASSLNSGGDNEQFF
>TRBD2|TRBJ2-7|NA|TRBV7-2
TGTGCCAGCAGCTTCGAGTTAGCGGGAGGAGTCCTCTACGAGCAGTACTTC
CASSFELAGGVLYEQYF
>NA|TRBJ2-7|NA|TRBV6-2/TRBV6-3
TGTGCCAGCAGTTACCCCGGCGACAGTTTCCAAGGGCGCGAGCAGTACTTC
CASSYPGDSFQGREQYF
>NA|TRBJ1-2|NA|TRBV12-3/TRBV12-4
TGTGCCAGCATGGAGTCGGGGTATGGCTACACCTTC
CASMESGYGYTF
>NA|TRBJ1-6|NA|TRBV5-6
TGTGCCAGCAGCTTGTATTACAGGGTAAATAATTCACCCCTCCACTTT
CASSLYYRVNNSPLHF
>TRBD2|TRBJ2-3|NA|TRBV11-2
TGTGCCAGCAGTGGGTCGGGACTAGCTTCAGATACGCAGTATTTT
CASSGSGLASDTQYF
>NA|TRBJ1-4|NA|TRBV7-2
TGTGCCAGCAGCGACAGTGCAACTAATGAAAAACTGTTTTTT
CASSDSATNEKLFF
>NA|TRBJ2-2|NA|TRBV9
TGTGCCAGCAGCGTAGTTTTAGGCGGGCAGAACACCGGGGAGCTGTTTTTT
CASSVVLGGQNTGELFF
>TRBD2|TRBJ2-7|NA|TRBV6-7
TGTGCCAGCAGCTCTGAGTCGGGGGGGGCCTTGAACGAGCAGTACTTC
CASSSESGGALNEQYF
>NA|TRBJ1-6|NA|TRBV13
TGTGCCAGCAGCCACCAAAAGAATTCACCCCTCCACTTT
CASSHQKNSPLHF
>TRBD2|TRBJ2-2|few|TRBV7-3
TGTGCCAGCAGCGGGACTAGCGGGAGAACCGGGGAGCTGTTTTTT
CASSGTSGRTGELFF
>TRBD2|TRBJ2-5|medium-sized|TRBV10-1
TGCGCCAGCACCCAACTAGCGGGGGAAGAGACCCAGTACTTC
CASTQLAGEETQYF
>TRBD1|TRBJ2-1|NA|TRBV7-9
TGTGCCAGCAGCTTGAGACAGGGGAACCACAATGAGCAGTTCTTC
CASSLRQGNHNEQFF
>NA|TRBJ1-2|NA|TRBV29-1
TGCAGCGTTGGGCAGAGTACTAACTATGGCTACACCTTC
CSVGQSTNYGYTF
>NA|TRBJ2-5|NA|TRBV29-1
TGCAGCGTCGGGGGTGCGGGGAGAGAGACCCAGTACTTC
CSVGGAGRETQYF
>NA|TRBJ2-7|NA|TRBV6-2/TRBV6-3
TGTGCCAGCAGTTACGCCCGGCGGGACGAGCAGTACTTC
CASSYARRDEQYF
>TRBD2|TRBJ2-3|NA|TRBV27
TGTGCCAGCAGATCCCCCAGCCGGACTAGCGGCACAGATACGCAGTATTTT
CASRSPSRTSGTDTQYF
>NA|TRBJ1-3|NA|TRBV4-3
TGCGCCAGCAGCTTAGGGATAAGCTCTGGAAACACCATATATTTT
CASSLGISSGNTIYF
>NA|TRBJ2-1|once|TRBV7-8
TGTGCCAGCAGCATTGGGACATACAATGAGCAGTTCTTC
CASSIGTYNEQFF
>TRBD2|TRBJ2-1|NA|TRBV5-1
TGCGCCAGCAGCCTAGCGGGAGCGCGTGAGCAGTTCTTC
CASSLAGAREQFF
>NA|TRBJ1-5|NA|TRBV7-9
TGTGCCAGCAGCGCGCAGGGCAATCAGCCCCAGCATTTT
CASSAQGNQPQHF
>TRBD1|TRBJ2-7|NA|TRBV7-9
TGTGCCAGCAGCTTTGAGAACAGGGGGTCCGTGCAGTACTTC
CASSFENRGSVQYF
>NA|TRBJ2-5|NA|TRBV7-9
TGTGCCAGCAGCCCCAGCGTACAAGAGACCCAGTACTTC
CASSPSVQETQYF
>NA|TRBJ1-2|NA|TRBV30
TGTGCCTGGAGTTCCACGGGAGGCTACACCTTC
CAWSSTGGYTF
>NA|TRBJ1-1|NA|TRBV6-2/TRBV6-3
TGTGCCAGCAGTTACTCGAAATCAGACACTGAAGCTTTCTTT
CASSYSKSDTEAFF
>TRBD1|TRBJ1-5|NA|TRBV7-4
TGTGCCAGCAGCACTCCGTCGGGACAGTCGTCCGATCAGCCCCAGCATTTT
CASSTPSGQSSDQPQHF
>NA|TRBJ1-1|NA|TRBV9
TGTGCCAGCAGCGTAGTCCCGGAGAACACTGAAGCTTTCTTT
CASSVVPENTEAFF
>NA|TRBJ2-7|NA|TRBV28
TGTGCCAGCAGGCGCAGCGATCGGACCTACGAGCAGTACTTC
CASRRSDRTYEQYF
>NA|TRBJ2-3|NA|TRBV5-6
TGTGCCAGCAGCTTGGCCTGGGGAGGGGGACCTCCCATCACAGATACGCAGTATTTT
CASSLAWGGGPPITDTQYF
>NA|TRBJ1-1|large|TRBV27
TGTGCCAGCAGTTTGATGGCGGGGACTGAAGCTTTCTTT
CASSLMAGTEAFF